This T cell receptor beta chain was retrieved from a study of CXCR3-negative and CXCR3-positive naive CD8 T cells. Broader study findings: The study found CXCR3 expression partially decreased after cryopreservation and ran most assays on fresh PBMCs. Higher TRB CDR3 hydrophobicity marked CXCR3-positive naive cells relative to CXCR3-negative naive cells.

Details on this clonotype: Its antigen is as yet unknown.

The libraries of TRB cDNA were prepared using 5' RACE with UMI labels. TCRdb reprocessed the 5' RACE reads and reports one entry per CDR3 protein, with no DNA. In total, the table holds roughly 100,000 distinct CDR3 sequences. CDR1 DFQATT and CDR2 SNEGSKA come from the germline V gene (reference sequence). This CDR3 is built from 16 residues. Subsets of CD8+ T cells were each sorted in triplicate at approximately 300,000 cells apiece. Naive CD8+ T lymphocytes were specified as CD45RO-CCR7+CD27+CD95-. This clonotype was sampled from a human donor in good health. Some clones in this sample may be carry-over from other donors' samples. The sequenced sample was naive CXCR3+ CD8+ T cells from blood. The subset here: CD45RO-CCR7+CD27+CD95- naive CD8+ T cells expressing CXCR3 (TNR3+). V gene TRBV20-1 combines with J gene TRBJ2-7; lacking DNA, the TRBD1 call made by TCRdb goes unchecked. The CDR3 region is CSAREPRAIHPYEQYF.